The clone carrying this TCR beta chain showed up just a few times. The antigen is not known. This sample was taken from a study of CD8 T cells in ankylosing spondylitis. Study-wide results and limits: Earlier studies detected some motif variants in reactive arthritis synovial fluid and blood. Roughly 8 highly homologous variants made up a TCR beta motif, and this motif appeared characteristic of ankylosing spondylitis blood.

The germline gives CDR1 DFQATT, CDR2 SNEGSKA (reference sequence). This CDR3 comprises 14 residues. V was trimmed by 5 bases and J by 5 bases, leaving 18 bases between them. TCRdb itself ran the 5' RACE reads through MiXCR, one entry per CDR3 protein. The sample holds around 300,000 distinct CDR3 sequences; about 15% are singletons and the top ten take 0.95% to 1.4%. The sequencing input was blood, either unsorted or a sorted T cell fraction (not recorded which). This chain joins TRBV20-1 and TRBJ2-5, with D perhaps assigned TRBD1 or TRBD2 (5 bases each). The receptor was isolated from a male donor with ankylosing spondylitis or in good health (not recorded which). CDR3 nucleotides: TGCAGTGCTCACAGGTGGCAGGGAGAGGAGACCCAGTACTTC. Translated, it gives CSAHRWQGEETQYF.